This note documents a single T cell receptor beta chain sequence. Its target is not known. The data belong to a study of siplizumab effects on memory and regulatory T cells. Study-level points and caveats: Mean Treg-derived proportions of mappable alloreactive CD4+ clones were roughly 70% for siplizumab and roughly 30% for controls. Sequences below about 10^-5 frequency were poorly captured, and few alloreactive clones mapped to unstimulated subsets. The alloresponse seemed to draw substantially on naive T cells, which appeared more diverse than memory cells.

This CDR3 is built from 13 residues. Every sample had about 9.3 x 10^4 of its TCR templates assayed. The data were produced by immunoSEQ multiplex PCR, yet TCRdb's version contains in-frame clones alone and is incomplete. The sample contains some 97,000 clones, less than 95% of which appear only once. The specimen was Tregs sorted from blood. The clonotype was recovered from a human donor in good health. V is TRBV21-1 and J is TRBJ1-5; the table names TRBD1, a call not compared with the DNA. TRBV21-1 is listed as a pseudogene. The CDR3 protein is CASSKQENQPQHF. The CDR3 DNA follows: TGTGCCAGCAGCAAACAGGAAAATCAGCCCCAGCATTTT.